Reported below is one T cell receptor beta chain. The germline gives CDR1 MDHEN, CDR2 SYDVKM. There are 13 residues in the CDR3. Deletions cut 1 base from V and 6 bases from J, with 9 bases between. These data come from a study of blood T cell repertoires in COVID-19. Study-level information: COVID-19 samples from acute and convalescent phases originated in the United States, Italy and Spain. In each case, the material was cDNA or gDNA derived from T cells, B-cell-depleted T cells, or PBMCs.

As processed by the authors: Amplification of reference gene primers was used by the study to estimate nucleated cell counts. TCRdb's table, derived via immunoSEQ multiplex PCR, lists solely in-frame clones and lacks some. The V and J calls and clone size were taken over from that table, and D and trimming were inferred from the DNA. This sample has tens of thousands of clones, with over 75% found just once. This clonotype was sampled from a woman older than 75 with active or convalescent COVID-19. The chain carries TRBV28 and TRBJ1-1; D ambiguous. The sample taken for sequencing was peripheral blood. CDR3 nucleotides: TGTGCCAGCAGTTTATCCCAGACTCCTGAAGCTTTCTTT. Its translation: CASSLSQTPEAFF.